Following are 6 T cell receptor beta chains from one sample sequenced in a study of CD4 T cell repertoires in COVID-19. Profiled with immunoSEQ multiplex PCR; TCRdb holds only in-frame clones, not every one. The sample has 70,000 to 95,000 clones; approximately 83% are singletons. The material was CD4+ T cells from peripheral blood, obtained after recovery from COVID-19. The origin of the receptors is a human donor who had COVID-19.

The chain couples TRBV3-1 (or the pseudogene TRBV3-2) to TRBJ1-6; perhaps TRBD1 as D (5 bases). The CDR3 is 14 amino acids. V dropped 2 bases and J dropped 8 bases, with 10 bases sitting between them. Germline V CDR1 and CDR2: LGHDT, YNNKEL (reference sequence). CDR3 in DNA: TGTGCCAGCAGCCAATGGGGCAGGGATTCACCCCTCCACTTT. This gives the protein CASSQWGRDSPLHF.

This sequence joins TRBV14 and TRBJ2-1, with 12 bases fitting TRBD2. The CDR3 contains 16 residues. Trimming removed 3 bases from V and 7 bases from J; junction bases left unmatched: 7. The germline CDR1 and CDR2 sequences are SGHDN and FVKESK. CDR3 bases: TGTGCCAGCAGCCACAGAAGTACTAGCGGGGGGAATGAGCAGTTCTTC. Its translation is CASSHRSTSGGNEQFF.

V is TRBV12-3 or TRBV12-4 and J is TRBJ2-7, with D possibly being TRBD1 (5 bases). V was pared by 2 bases and J by 6 bases, with 11 bases between. The CDR3 loop spans 13 amino acids. This CDR3 reads CASSLLGQAEQYF. The CDR3 nucleotides read TGTGCCAGCAGTTTATTGGGGCAGGCCGAGCAGTACTTC.

The chain recombines TRBV7-3 with TRBJ2-4; D gene uncertain. V gave up 0 bases and J gave up 5 bases, with 5 bases separating them. Germline loops: CDR1 SGHTA, CDR2 FQGTGA. The CDR3 sequence is 13 residues long. As DNA, the CDR3 is TGTGCCAGCAGCTTAACTTCGGAAAACATTCAGTACTTC. It codes for CASSLTSENIQYF.

Concerning this clone itself: The sample holds other DNA sequences that translate to the same CDR3. The chain links TRBV14 to TRBJ1-1; D unclear. CDR3 length equals 13 residues. Trimming stripped 1 base from V and 3 bases from J, with 6 bases between. Looked up from germline, CDR1 is SGHDN and CDR2 is FVKESK. The CDR3 sequence: CASSQGTYTEAFF. The CDR3 bases are TGTGCCAGCAGCCAAGGAACTTACACTGAAGCTTTCTTT.

This clone was seen many times. The chain recombines TRBV20-1 with TRBJ1-1, with D perhaps matching TRBD1 (6 bases). Germline V gene sequence: CDR1 DFQATT, CDR2 SNEGSKA (reference sequence). The length of the CDR3 is 15 residues. The V and J ends lost 3 bases and 0 bases respectively, with 14 bases between them. This CDR3 reads CSASIQGQMNTEAFF. CDR3 DNA: TGCAGTGCTAGTATACAGGGTCAAATGAACACTGAAGCTTTCTTT.